A single count supports the clone carrying this T cell receptor (beta chain). Antigen: not known. This entry belongs to a study of cytomegalovirus exposure and HLA in healthy donors. Overall study findings and caveats: Analyses of presence and absence presupposed an approximately uniform sequencing depth across donors.

The study ran its PCR with 60 Vbeta and 13 Jbeta primers. TCRdb keeps only in-frame clones here, not all; method: immunoSEQ multiplex PCR. Of about 95,000 clones listed, 60% to 80% were seen once; the top ten hold less than 15%. Healthy bone marrow donors supplied every sample. V lost 6 bases to trimming and J lost 4 bases; unmatched junction nucleotides: 8. The CDR3 is 15 residues long. CDR1 is MNHEY, CDR2 SVGAGI, per germline. V usage is TRBV6-5 and J usage is TRBJ1-5, with 8 bases aligning to TRBD1. This receptor was obtained from a woman in her 50s in good health and CMV-seropositive. The sequencing input was PBMCs. Here the CDR3 reads CASRTTGGENQPQHF. The DNA for the CDR3 is TGTGCCAGCAGGACCACAGGGGGGGAAAATCAGCCCCAGCATTTT.